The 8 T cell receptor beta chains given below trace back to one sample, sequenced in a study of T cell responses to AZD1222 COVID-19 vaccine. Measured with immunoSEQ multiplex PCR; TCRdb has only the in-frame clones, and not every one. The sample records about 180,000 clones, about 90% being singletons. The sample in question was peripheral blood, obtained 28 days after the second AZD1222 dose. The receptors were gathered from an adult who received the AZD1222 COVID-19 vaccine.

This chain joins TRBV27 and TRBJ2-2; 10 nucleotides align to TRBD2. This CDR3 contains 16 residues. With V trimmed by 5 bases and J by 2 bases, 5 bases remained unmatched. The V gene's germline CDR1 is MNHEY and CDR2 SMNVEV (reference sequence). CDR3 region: CASSIRTSGNTGELFF. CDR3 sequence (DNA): TGTGCCAGCAGTATAAGGACTAGCGGTAACACCGGGGAGCTGTTTTTT.

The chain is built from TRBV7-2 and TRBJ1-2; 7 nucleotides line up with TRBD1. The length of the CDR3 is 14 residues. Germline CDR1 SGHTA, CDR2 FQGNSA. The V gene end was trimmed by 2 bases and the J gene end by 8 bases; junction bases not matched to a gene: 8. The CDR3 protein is CASSLSQGTSGYTF. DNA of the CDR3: TGTGCCAGCAGCTTATCACAGGGGACTAGCGGCTACACCTTC.

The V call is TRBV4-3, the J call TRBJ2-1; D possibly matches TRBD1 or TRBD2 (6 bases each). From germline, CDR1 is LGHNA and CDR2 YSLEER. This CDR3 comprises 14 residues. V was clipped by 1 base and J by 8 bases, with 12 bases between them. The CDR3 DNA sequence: TGCGCCAGCAGCCAAGTTGGGGGGCACTATGAGCAGTTCTTC. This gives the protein CASSQVGGHYEQFF.

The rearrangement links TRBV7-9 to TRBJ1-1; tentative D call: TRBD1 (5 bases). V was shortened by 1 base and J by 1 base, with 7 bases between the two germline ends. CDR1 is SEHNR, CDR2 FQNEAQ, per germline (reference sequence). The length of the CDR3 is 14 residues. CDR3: CASSLEGENTEAFF. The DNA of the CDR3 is TGTGCCAGCAGCTTAGAAGGGGAGAACACTGAAGCTTTCTTT.

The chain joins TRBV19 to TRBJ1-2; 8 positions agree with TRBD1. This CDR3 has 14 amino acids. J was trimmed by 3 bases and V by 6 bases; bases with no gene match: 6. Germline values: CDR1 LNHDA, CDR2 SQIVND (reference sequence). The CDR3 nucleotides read TGTGCCAGTAGCAGGGGGCGCGAGGACTATGGCTACACCTTC. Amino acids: CASSRGREDYGYTF.

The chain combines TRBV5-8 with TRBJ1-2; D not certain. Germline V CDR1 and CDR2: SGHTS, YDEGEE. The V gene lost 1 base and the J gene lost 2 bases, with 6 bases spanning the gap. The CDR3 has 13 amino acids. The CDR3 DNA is TGTGCCAGCAGCTTGCGGGTGAACTATGGCTACACCTTC. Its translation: CASSLRVNYGYTF. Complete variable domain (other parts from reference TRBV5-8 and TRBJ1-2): EAGVTQSPTHLIKTRGQQATLRCSPISGHTSVYWYQQALGLGLQFLLWYDEGEERNRGNFPPRFSGRQFPNYSSELNVNALELEDSALYLCASSLRVNYGYTFGSGTRLTVV.

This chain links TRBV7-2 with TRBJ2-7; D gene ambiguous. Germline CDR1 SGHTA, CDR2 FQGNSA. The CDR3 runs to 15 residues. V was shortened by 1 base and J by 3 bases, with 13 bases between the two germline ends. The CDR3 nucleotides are TGTGCCAGCAGCTTAGAGGCAGGACGAATCTACGAGCAGTACTTC. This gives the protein CASSLEAGRIYEQYF.

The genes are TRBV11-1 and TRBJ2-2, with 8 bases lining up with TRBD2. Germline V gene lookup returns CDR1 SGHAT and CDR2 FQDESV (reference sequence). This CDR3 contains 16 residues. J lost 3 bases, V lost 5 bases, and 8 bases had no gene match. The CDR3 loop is CASSRISGGYTGELFF. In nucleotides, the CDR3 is TGTGCCAGCAGCCGTATAAGCGGGGGATACACCGGGGAGCTGTTTTTT.